Listed here are 31 T cell receptor beta chains from one sample, sequenced in a study of T-cell memory formation after mild COVID-19. MiXCR was run by TCRdb on the 5' RACE reads, yielding one entry per CDR3 protein. The data show some 330,000 distinct CDR3 sequences, under 25% seen once. Sequencing was done on a sample of PBMCs or a T cell subset sorted from them (not recorded which). The receptors derive from an adult woman who had mild COVID-19 (a few samples of this study predate the infection). Cell type and time point are not known.

The chain has TRBV5-1 and TRBJ2-5; possibly TRBD2 for D (6 bases). The V gene lost 0 bases and the J gene lost 5 bases, with 14 bases spanning the gap. Germline loops: CDR1 SGHRS, CDR2 YFSETQ. CDR3 length: 15 amino acids. The CDR3 DNA is TGCGCCAGCAGCTTGGATCCCCGCCGGGGGGAGACCCAGTACTTC. Its translation: CASSLDPRRGETQYF.

The chain combines TRBV11-2 with TRBJ1-4; D may be TRBD1 (6 bases). Germline CDR1 reads SGHAT; CDR2 reads FQNNGV. V lost 0 bases and J 10 bases, leaving 15 bases between the germline ends. CDR3 length: 15 amino acids. CDR3 bases: TGTGCCAGCAGCTTAGAATCGGGGGGCCGAGCAAAACTGTTTTTT. Translated: CASSLESGGRAKLFF.

This clonotype was detected ten times or more. The chain couples TRBV5-5 to TRBJ2-1; 10 positions agree with TRBD2. Germline CDR1 is SGHKS and CDR2 is YYEKEE (reference sequence). CDR3 length: 13 residues. V was pared by 1 base and J by 12 bases, with 4 bases of the junction left unmatched. The CDR3 bases are TGTGCCAGCAGCTTGCTAGCGGGAGAAGGGCAGTTCTTC. It codes for CASSLLAGEGQFF.

The chain carries TRBV30 and TRBJ1-2, with 7 bases lining up with TRBD1. The germline CDR1 and CDR2 sequences are GTSNPN and SVGIG (reference sequence). The trim removed 2 bases at V and 4 bases at J, leaving 10 bases unmatched. The CDR3 has 15 residues. The DNA for the CDR3 is TGTGCCTGGAGTCGGCCCGACAGGGATTTCTATGGCTACACCTTC. This encodes CAWSRPDRDFYGYTF.

The V call is TRBV21-1, the J call TRBJ2-7. TRBV21-1 is described as a pseudogene. The CDR3 spans 14 residues. CDR3 nucleotide sequence: TGTGCCAGCAGCAAAGGATCGGACCACAACGAGCAGTACTTC. The encoded protein is CASSKGSDHNEQYF.

The chain has TRBV23-1 and TRBJ2-4, with a tentative D call TRBD1 (5 bases). Being an ORF, TRBV23-1 has a function that is uncertain. The CDR3 is 18 residues long. Trimming took off 0 bases at V and 1 base at J, with 16 bases between the two ends. Here the CDR3 reads CASSQSLDSYFAKNIQYF. DNA of the CDR3: TGCGCCAGCAGTCAATCGCTCGACAGCTACTTTGCCAAAAACATTCAGTACTTC.

A few counts support this clonotype. The CDR3 region has the DNA TGTGCCAGCAATGCCGGGGGGGGGCGAGAGACCCAGTACTTC. It codes for CASNAGGGRETQYF. The chain combines TRBV12-3 or TRBV12-4 with TRBJ2-5; 8 nucleotides match TRBD2. The length of the CDR3 is 14 residues. V dropped 7 bases and J dropped 4; count of bases not matched to a gene: 8.

The chain links TRBV9 to TRBJ2-2, with 9 bases matching TRBD2. Germline trimming cut 3 bases from V and 5 bases from J; bases unmatched to any gene: 11. The CDR3 has 17 residues. The germline gives CDR1 SGDLS, CDR2 YYNGEE. In DNA, the CDR3 is TGTGCCAGCAGCGGACAGGAGGGGCTAGCGGGGACCGGGGAGCTGTTTTTT. Protein sequence: CASSGQEGLAGTGELFF.

This clonotype came up many times. The V and J genes are TRBV4-3 and TRBJ2-1; TRBD2 agrees at 8 bases. This CDR3 has 15 residues. Losses at the gene ends were 0 bases for V and 4 bases for J; bases not matched to a gene: 2. Germline values: CDR1 LGHNA, CDR2 YSLEER. CDR3 bases: TGCGCCAGCAGCCAAGAGCGGGAGGTATACAATGAGCAGTTCTTC. Encoded protein: CASSQEREVYNEQFF.

This rearrangement joins TRBV20-1 to TRBJ1-3; D ambiguous. The CDR3 totals 13 residues. The germline V gene has CDR1 DFQATT and CDR2 SNEGSKA (reference sequence). V dropped 6 bases and J dropped 0 bases, with 9 bases sitting between them. CDR3 protein: CSAPKSSGNTIYF. DNA of the CDR3: TGCAGTGCCCCCAAGAGCTCTGGAAACACCATATATTTT.

The chain carries TRBV7-3 and TRBJ2-5; D possibly uses TRBD1 or TRBD2 (5 bases each). From germline, CDR1 is SGHTA and CDR2 FQGTGA. The CDR3 loop spans 13 amino acids. Deletions cut 3 bases from V and 5 bases from J, with 10 bases between. DNA for the CDR3: TGTGCCAGCAGCTTGGGGGTTCTGGAGACCCAGTACTTC. Amino acid sequence: CASSLGVLETQYF.

The V gene is TRBV20-1, the J gene TRBJ1-2; D may be TRBD1 (6 bases). Trimming took 6 bases from V and 1 from J, leaving 21 bases between them. There are 16 residues in the CDR3. Germline values: CDR1 DFQATT, CDR2 SNEGSKA (reference sequence). The CDR3 sequence is CSAPAGGGGNNYGYTF. The CDR3 DNA is TGCAGTGCACCAGCCGGTGGGGGGGGCAATAACTATGGCTACACCTTC.

This chain uses TRBV4-2 with TRBJ2-2; 10 bases line up with TRBD2. Germline CDR1 reads LGHNA; CDR2 reads YNFKEQ. CDR3 size: 16 residues. Trimming cost V 4 bases and J 4 bases; bases outside gene matches: 6. CDR3: CASSPQRGGLTGELFF. CDR3 DNA sequence: TGTGCCAGCAGCCCCCAGCGGGGGGGCCTCACCGGGGAGCTGTTTTTT.

This chain joins TRBV6-5 and TRBJ2-5; possible D gene TRBD1, 5 bases. The length of the CDR3 is 13 residues. V was shortened by 8 bases and J by 2 bases, with 12 bases between the two germline ends. Per the germline V gene, CDR1 is MNHEY and CDR2 is SVGAGI. CDR3 in amino acids: CASGRHRQETQYF. The CDR3 bases are TGTGCCAGCGGTAGGCACAGGCAAGAGACCCAGTACTTC.

The sample holds a few counts of this clonotype. The chain links TRBV7-2 to TRBJ2-5, with 7 bases fitting TRBD1. V lost 3 bases, J lost 4 bases, and 5 bases stayed unmatched. CDR3 length equals 14 residues. Germline V lookup: CDR1 SGHTA, CDR2 FQGNSA. CDR3 protein: CASSFRDRRETQYF. The CDR3 DNA reads as TGTGCCAGCAGCTTCCGGGACAGACGAGAGACCCAGTACTTC.

V is TRBV4-3 and J is TRBJ2-1; 7 nucleotides align to TRBD1. V trimming: 0 bases; J trimming: 1 base; junction bases outside the gene matches: 3. CDR1 and CDR2 from the germline V gene are LGHNA and YSLEER. The CDR3 length is 16 residues. CDR3 amino acids: CASSQEYRGSYNEQFF. The CDR3 DNA sequence: TGCGCCAGCAGCCAAGAATACAGGGGATCCTACAATGAGCAGTTCTTC.

This rearrangement joins TRBV7-7 to TRBJ2-5, with 7 bases fitting TRBD1. With 5 bases clipped from V and 4 bases from J, the junction kept 4 bases outside the gene matches. This CDR3 spans 13 amino acids. In germline, CDR1 is SSHAT, CDR2 FNYEAQ (reference sequence). As DNA, the CDR3 is TGTGCCAGCAGCATTAACAGGGGAGAGACCCAGTACTTC. It encodes CASSINRGETQYF.

In this sample, this clonotype turned up a few times. J is TRBJ2-1 and V is TRBV2; tentatively, D is TRBD2 (6 bases). CDR1 is SNHLY, CDR2 FYNNEI, per germline. CDR3 length equals 13 residues. The V and J ends lost 6 bases and 8 bases respectively, with 14 bases between them. The CDR3 here is CASRGGVIYEQFF. CDR3 sequence (DNA): TGTGCCAGCAGGGGGGGAGTCATCTATGAGCAGTTCTTC.

The chain uses TRBV28 and TRBJ1-2, with TRBD1 as a possible D gene (6 bases). There are 11 residues in the CDR3. Trimming stripped 5 bases from V and 8 bases from J, with 9 bases between. Germline values: CDR1 MDHEN, CDR2 SYDVKM. The CDR3 bases are TGTGCCAGCAGTGACAGGCGAGGCTACACCTTC. Its protein is CASSDRRGYTF.

Only a few counts were recorded for this clonotype. The chain uses TRBV7-3 and TRBJ2-1; 7 bases map to TRBD2. Trimming took 6 bases from V and 9 from J; bases not matched to a gene: 8. This CDR3 spans 13 amino acids. Germline V lookup: CDR1 SGHTA, CDR2 FQGTGA. The CDR3 spells CASSSLAIGEQFF. The CDR3 region has the DNA TGTGCCAGCAGTTCACTAGCGATCGGTGAGCAGTTCTTC.

This clonotype occurred a few times. The genes are TRBV4-1 and TRBJ2-7; 9 bases align to TRBD1. Germline CDR1 is MGHRA and CDR2 is YSYEKL. This CDR3 has 15 amino acids. With V trimmed by 0 bases and J by 3 bases, 3 bases remained unmatched. The CDR3 here is CASSQEGQGLYEQYF. CDR3 nucleotides: TGCGCCAGCAGCCAAGAGGGACAGGGACTCTACGAGCAGTACTTC.

V usage is TRBV6-6 and J usage is TRBJ2-5; 7 nucleotides match TRBD2. With V trimmed by 2 bases and J by 4 bases, 7 bases remained unmatched. CDR1 and CDR2 from the germline V gene are MNHNY and SVGAGI (reference sequence). The CDR3 has 15 amino acids. In DNA, the CDR3 is TGTGCCAGCAGTTACCAACAAAGGACTAGAGAGACCCAGTACTTC. It specifies CASSYQQRTRETQYF.

This sequence joins TRBV6-5 and TRBJ2-5; 10 nucleotides align to TRBD1. This CDR3 comprises 15 residues. J lost 1 base, V lost 6 bases, and 5 bases had no gene match. Looked up from germline, CDR1 is MNHEY and CDR2 is SVGAGI. The CDR3 region is CASRPRDRGQETQYF. The CDR3 DNA is TGTGCCAGCAGGCCTCGGGACAGGGGCCAAGAGACCCAGTACTTC.

This clonotype has a count of ten or more. V and J are TRBV20-1 and TRBJ2-1, with 8 bases identical to TRBD2. Germline V gene sequence: CDR1 DFQATT, CDR2 SNEGSKA (reference sequence). This CDR3 comprises 13 residues. Trimming took 3 bases from V and 10 from J; bases not matched to a gene: 8. The CDR3 coding sequence is TGCAGTGCTAGCCCAGCGGGAGTTCGGGAGCAGTTCTTC. Encoded protein: CSASPAGVREQFF.

This clonotype has just a few counts. This chain joins TRBV20-1 and TRBJ2-3; a possible D gene is TRBD1 (5 bases). The CDR3 sequence is 13 residues long. Trimming removed 5 bases at V and 0 bases at J, with 9 bases between. In germline, CDR1 is DFQATT, CDR2 SNEGSKA (reference sequence). For the CDR3, the DNA is TGCAGTGCTGACAGACAGAGCACAGATACGCAGTATTTT. This encodes CSADRQSTDTQYF.

The genes are TRBV2 and TRBJ1-5; 7 bases are a match to TRBD1. The CDR3 is 13 residues long. CDR1 is SNHLY, CDR2 FYNNEI, per germline. V lost 10 bases to trimming and J lost 4 bases; unmatched junction nucleotides: 7. The CDR3 coding sequence is TGTGCCACTTCCGGGACAGATAATCAGCCCCAGCATTTT. Residues: CATSGTDNQPQHF.

The sample holds a few counts of this clonotype. The chain combines TRBV5-1 with TRBJ2-5; maybe TRBD2 (6 bases). V was shortened by 0 bases and J by 7 bases, with 13 bases between the two germline ends. From germline, CDR1 is SGHRS and CDR2 YFSETQ. The CDR3 contains 14 residues. The CDR3 nucleotides are TGCGCCAGCAGCTTGGAGGAGGGATCTGTGACCCAGTACTTC. This encodes CASSLEEGSVTQYF.

V usage is TRBV30 and J usage is TRBJ2-2; no reliable D call. Deletions cut 0 bases from V and 3 bases from J, with 5 bases between. Per the germline V gene, CDR1 is GTSNPN and CDR2 is SVGIG (reference sequence). This CDR3 is built from 13 residues. In DNA, the CDR3 is TGTGCCTGGAGTGTACTTGACACCGGGGAGCTGTTTTTT. This translates into CAWSVLDTGELFF.

CDR3 sequence reads: CASSSGGPADTQYF. In nucleotides, the CDR3 is TGCGCCAGCAGCTCAGGGGGCCCGGCAGATACGCAGTATTTT. The V call is TRBV5-1, the J call TRBJ2-3; 8 bases are shared with TRBD1. Unmatched junction bases numbered 4, after V lost 3 bases and J lost 4 bases. Germline-derived CDR1 and CDR2 are SGHRS and YFSETQ. The CDR3 is made up of 14 amino acids.

This clonotype was counted only a few times. The V and J genes are TRBV3-1 and TRBJ1-3, with D possibly being TRBD1 (6 bases). The CDR3 runs 14 residues. CDR1 is LGHDT and CDR2 is YNNKEL in the germline V gene (reference sequence). V was trimmed by 4 bases and J by 2 bases, leaving 9 bases between them. In DNA, the CDR3 is TGTGCCAGCAGCCGGCGGGGGCCTGGAAACACCATATATTTT. Protein product: CASSRRGPGNTIYF.

This clonotype has just a few counts. V is TRBV12-3 or TRBV12-4 and J is TRBJ2-3; D remains ambiguous. This CDR3 has 14 amino acids. Trimming pared 3 bases from V and 4 bases from J, leaving 11 bases between. The CDR3 protein is CASSFADSPDTQYF. DNA for the CDR3: TGTGCCAGCAGTTTTGCGGATTCCCCAGATACGCAGTATTTT.